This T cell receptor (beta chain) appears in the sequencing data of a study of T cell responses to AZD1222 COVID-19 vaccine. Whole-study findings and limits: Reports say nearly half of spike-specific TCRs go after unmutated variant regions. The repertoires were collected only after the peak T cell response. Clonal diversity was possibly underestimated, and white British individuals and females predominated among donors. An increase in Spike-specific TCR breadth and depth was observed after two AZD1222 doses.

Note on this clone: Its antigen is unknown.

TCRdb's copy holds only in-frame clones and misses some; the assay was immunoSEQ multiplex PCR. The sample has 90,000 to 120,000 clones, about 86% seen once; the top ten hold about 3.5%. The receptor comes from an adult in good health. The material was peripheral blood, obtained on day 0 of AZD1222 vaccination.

CDR3 residues: CASSPTPPGSGYTF. The CDR3 DNA sequence: TGTGCCAGCAGCCCCACGCCCCCGGGTTCGGGCTACACCTTC. V is TRBV7-2 and J is TRBJ1-2; D is unresolved. Germline-derived CDR1 and CDR2 are SGHTA and FQGNSA. The CDR3 totals 14 residues. V was clipped by 5 bases and J by 8 bases, with 18 bases between them.